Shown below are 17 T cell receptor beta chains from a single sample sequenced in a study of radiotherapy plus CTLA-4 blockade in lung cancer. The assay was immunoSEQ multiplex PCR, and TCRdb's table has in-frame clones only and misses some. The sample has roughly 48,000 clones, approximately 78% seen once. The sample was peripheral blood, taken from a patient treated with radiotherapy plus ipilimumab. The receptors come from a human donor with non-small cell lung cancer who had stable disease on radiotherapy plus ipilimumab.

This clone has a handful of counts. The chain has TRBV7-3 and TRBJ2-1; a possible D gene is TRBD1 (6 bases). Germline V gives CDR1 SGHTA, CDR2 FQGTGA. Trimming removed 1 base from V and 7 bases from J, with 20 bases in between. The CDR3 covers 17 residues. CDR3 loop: CASSLIPPTGAKNEQFF. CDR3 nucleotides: TGTGCCAGCAGCTTAATTCCACCGACAGGAGCGAAGAATGAGCAGTTCTTC.

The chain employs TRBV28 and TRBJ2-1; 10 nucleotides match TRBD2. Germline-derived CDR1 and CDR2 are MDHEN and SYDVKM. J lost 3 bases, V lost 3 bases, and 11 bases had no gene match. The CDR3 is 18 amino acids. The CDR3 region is CASSFPLAGDGYYNEQFF. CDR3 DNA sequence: TGTGCCAGCAGTTTTCCTCTAGCGGGAGACGGCTACTACAATGAGCAGTTCTTC. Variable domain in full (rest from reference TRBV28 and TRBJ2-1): DVKVTQSSRYLVKRTGEKVFLECVQDMDHENMFWYRQDPGLGLRLIYFSYDVKMKEKGDIPEGYSVSREKKERFSLILESASTNQTSMYLCASSFPLAGDGYYNEQFFGPGTRLTVL.

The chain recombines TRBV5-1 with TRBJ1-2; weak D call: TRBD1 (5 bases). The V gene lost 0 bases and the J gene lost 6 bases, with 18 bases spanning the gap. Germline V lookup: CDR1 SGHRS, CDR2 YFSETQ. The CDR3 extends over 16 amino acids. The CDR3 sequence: CASSLDRGEEKNGYTF. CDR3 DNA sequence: TGCGCCAGCAGCTTGGATAGGGGTGAGGAAAAGAATGGCTACACCTTC.

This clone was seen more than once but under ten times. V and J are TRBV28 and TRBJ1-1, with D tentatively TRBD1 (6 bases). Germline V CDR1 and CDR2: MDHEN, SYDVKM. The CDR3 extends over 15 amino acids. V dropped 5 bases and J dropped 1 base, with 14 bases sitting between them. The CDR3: CASSPPGRGNTEAFF. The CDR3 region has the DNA TGTGCCAGCAGTCCACCTGGCAGGGGGAACACTGAAGCTTTCTTT.

The CDR3 is CASSGTSGTDTQYF. In DNA form, the CDR3 reads TGCGCCAGCAGCGGAACTAGCGGCACAGATACGCAGTATTTT. The J gene is TRBJ2-3, the V gene TRBV5-1; 7 bases agree with TRBD2. This CDR3 spans 14 amino acids. Germline assignment: CDR1 SGHRS and CDR2 YFSETQ. V trimming: 4 bases; J trimming: 1 base; junction bases outside the gene matches: 3.

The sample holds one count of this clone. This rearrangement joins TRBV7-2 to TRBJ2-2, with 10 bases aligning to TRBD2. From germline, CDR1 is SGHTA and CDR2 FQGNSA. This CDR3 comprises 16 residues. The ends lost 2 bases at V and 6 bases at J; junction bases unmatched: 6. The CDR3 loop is CASSLRAGGPSGELFF. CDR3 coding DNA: TGTGCCAGCAGCTTACGAGCGGGAGGGCCTTCCGGGGAGCTGTTTTTT.

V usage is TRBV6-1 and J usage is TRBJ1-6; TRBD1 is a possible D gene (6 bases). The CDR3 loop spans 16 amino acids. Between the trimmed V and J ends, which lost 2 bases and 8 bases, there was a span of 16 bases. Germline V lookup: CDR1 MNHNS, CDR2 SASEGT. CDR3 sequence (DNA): TGTGCCAGCAGTGAACCAATCACAGGGATAGATTCACCCCTCCACTTT. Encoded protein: CASSEPITGIDSPLHF.

The CDR3 DNA sequence: TGTGCCAGCAGCCTAGGACAGGGCACTGAAGCTTTCTTT. It codes for CASSLGQGTEAFF. This chain uses TRBV7-9 with TRBJ1-1; TRBD1 agrees at 8 bases. CDR1 and CDR2 from the germline V gene are SEHNR and FQNEAQ (reference sequence). J lost 4 bases, V lost 5 bases, and 3 bases had no gene match. The CDR3 contains 13 residues.

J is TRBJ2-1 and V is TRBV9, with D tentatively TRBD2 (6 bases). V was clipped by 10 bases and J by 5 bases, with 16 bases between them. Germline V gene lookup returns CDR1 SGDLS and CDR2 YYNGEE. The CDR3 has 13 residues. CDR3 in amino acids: CAQYGGKNNEQFF. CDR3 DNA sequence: TGTGCCCAGTATGGCGGGAAAAACAATGAGCAGTTCTTC.

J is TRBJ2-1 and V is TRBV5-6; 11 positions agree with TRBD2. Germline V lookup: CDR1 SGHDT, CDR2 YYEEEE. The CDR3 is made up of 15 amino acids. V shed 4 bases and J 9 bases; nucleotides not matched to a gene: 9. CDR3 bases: TGTGCCAGCAGCCCAACTAGCGGGAGCTTGCTTGAGCAGTTCTTC. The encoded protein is CASSPTSGSLLEQFF.

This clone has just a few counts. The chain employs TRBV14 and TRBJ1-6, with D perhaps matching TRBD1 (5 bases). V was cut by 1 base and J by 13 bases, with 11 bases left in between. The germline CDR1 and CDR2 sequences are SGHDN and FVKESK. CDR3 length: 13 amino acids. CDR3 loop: CASSQVHGGPLHF. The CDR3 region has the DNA TGTGCCAGCAGCCAAGTTCACGGGGGGCCCCTCCACTTT.

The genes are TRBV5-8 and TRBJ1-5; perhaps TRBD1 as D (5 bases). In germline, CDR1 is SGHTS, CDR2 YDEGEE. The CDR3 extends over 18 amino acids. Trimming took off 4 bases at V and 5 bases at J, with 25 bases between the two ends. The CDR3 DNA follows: TGTGCCAGCAGCGGGACTAGGGCTCTCCAATCTCCTTATCAGCCCCAGCATTTT. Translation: CASSGTRALQSPYQPQHF.

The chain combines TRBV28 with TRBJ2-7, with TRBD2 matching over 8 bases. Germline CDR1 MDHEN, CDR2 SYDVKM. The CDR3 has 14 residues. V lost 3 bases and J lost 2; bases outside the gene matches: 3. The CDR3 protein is CASSFRAGAYEQYF. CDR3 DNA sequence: TGTGCCAGCAGTTTTCGAGCGGGAGCCTACGAGCAGTACTTC.

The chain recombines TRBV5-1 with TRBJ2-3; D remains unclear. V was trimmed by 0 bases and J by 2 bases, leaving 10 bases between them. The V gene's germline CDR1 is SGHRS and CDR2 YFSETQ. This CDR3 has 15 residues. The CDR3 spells CASSLGVEVTDTQYF. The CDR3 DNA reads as TGCGCCAGCAGCTTGGGGGTAGAGGTCACAGATACGCAGTATTTT. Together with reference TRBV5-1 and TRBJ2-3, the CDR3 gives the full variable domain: KAGVTQTPRYLIKTRGQQVTLSCSPISGHRSVSWYQQTPGQGLQFLFEYFSETQRNKGNFPGRFSGRQFSNSRSEMNVSTLELGDSALYLCASSLGVEVTDTQYFGPGTRLTVL.

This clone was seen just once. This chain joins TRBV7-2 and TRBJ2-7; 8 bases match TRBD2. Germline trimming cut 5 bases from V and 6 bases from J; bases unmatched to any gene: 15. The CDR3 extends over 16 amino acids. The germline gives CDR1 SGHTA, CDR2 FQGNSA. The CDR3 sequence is CASSPRVGRALFEQYF. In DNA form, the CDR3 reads TGTGCCAGCAGCCCACGAGTCGGGAGGGCCTTGTTCGAGCAGTACTTC.

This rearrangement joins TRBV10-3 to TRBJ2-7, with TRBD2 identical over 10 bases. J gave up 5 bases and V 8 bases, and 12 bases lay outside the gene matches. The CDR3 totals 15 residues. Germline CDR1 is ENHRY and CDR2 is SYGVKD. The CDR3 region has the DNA TGTGCCATCGACCGCGGGCTAGCGGGGGTGAACGAGCAGTACTTC. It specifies CAIDRGLAGVNEQYF.

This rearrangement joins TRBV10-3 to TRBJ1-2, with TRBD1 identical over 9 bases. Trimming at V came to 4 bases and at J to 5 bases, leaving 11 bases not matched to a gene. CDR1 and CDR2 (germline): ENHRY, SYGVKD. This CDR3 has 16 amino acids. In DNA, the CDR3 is TGTGCCATCAGTGTCCCAACCGGGACAGGGCCTTATGGCTACACCTTC. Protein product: CAISVPTGTGPYGYTF.